These 7 T cell receptor beta chains were all obtained from the same sample, sequenced in a study of tumor-infiltrating lymphocytes in primary liver carcinoma. Total RNA amounting to roughly 450 ng was the source from which TCR beta cDNA was made with a constant-region primer. ARM-PCR, slightly modified, supplied the TCR beta libraries through three nested multiplex PCR rounds. Primers for the first two PCR rounds were TRBV1-TRBV30 forward primers and a C-beta reverse primer (about 9 cycles per round). TCRdb independently ran MiXCR on the multiplex PCR reads; one entry per CDR3 protein. The sample records about 190,000 distinct CDR3 sequences, around four fifths being singletons. The approximately 20-31 mg bulk tissue piece was not sorted before simultaneous RNA and DNA extraction. The material sequenced was tumor tissue from primary liver carcinoma. These receptor sequences come from a man aged 35 to 55 with primary liver carcinoma and hepatitis B virus infection.

The rearrangement uses TRBV11-2 and TRBJ2-2; D is unresolved. From germline, CDR1 is SGHAT and CDR2 FQNNGV. V lost 8 bases and J 4 bases, leaving 14 bases between the germline ends. The CDR3 covers 14 residues. This CDR3 reads CASARQLSTGELFF. CDR3 in DNA: TGTGCCAGCGCTCGTCAGTTGAGCACCGGGGAGCTGTTTTTT.

Remarks on this clonotype: The junction differs from germline at one of its ends, possibly a read error. The chain uses TRBV6-6 and TRBJ2-1, with D tentatively TRBD1 or TRBD2 (6 bases each). CDR1 and CDR2 (germline): MNHNY, SVGAGI (reference sequence). This CDR3 region has 13 residues. For the CDR3, the DNA is TGTGCCAGCTGTTACCTAGGGGGGAACGAGCAGTTCTTC. The encoded protein is CASCYLGGNEQFF.

As to this clonotype: A much larger clone lies a single base off, so this may be a read error. The chain joins TRBV28 to TRBJ2-5; 9 positions agree with TRBD2. This CDR3 contains 15 residues. In germline, CDR1 is MDHEN, CDR2 SYDVKM. Here the CDR3 reads CASHLASGVQDTQYF. CDR3 bases: TGTGCCAGTCATTTGGCTAGCGGGGTCCAAGATACCCAGTACTTC.

As concerns this clonotype: Possible read error: a much larger clone is one base away. This rearrangement joins TRBV12-3 or TRBV12-4 to TRBJ2-1; unclear D gene. This CDR3 spans 11 amino acids. The CDR3 DNA is TGTGCCAGCAGTCACGGGTCTAGTAATCTCTTC. Its translation: CASSHGSSNLF.

V and J are TRBV29-1 and TRBJ2-5, with D uncertain. Between the trimmed V and J ends, which lost 4 bases and 11 bases, there was a span of 14 bases. CDR3 length equals 11 residues. Germline assignment: CDR1 SQVTM and CDR2 ANQGSEA. The CDR3 DNA reads as TGCAGCGTTGGGCCGATAGAGAGTCAGTACTTC. Protein sequence: CSVGPIESQYF.

Of note for this clonotype: Relative to the germline gene, one junction end is altered; a read error may explain this. The chain couples TRBV4-2 to TRBJ1-2; D gene unclear. CDR3 length: 14 residues. Germline V CDR1 and CDR2: LGHNA, YNFKEQ. The CDR3 DNA follows: TGTGCCAGCAGTCAAGAAGTAAGGTCTCGGGACTACACCTTC. Translating gives CASSQEVRSRDYTF.

This clonotype occurred once. Relative to the germline gene, one junction end is altered; a read error may explain this. V gene TRBV29-1 combines with J gene TRBJ2-2, with 10 bases that match TRBD2. The length of the CDR3 is 15 residues. Looked up from germline, CDR1 is SQVTM and CDR2 is ANQGSEA. CDR3 region: CSAGTSATNTGELSF. For the CDR3, the DNA is TGCAGCGCTGGGACTAGCGCGACGAACACCGGGGAGCTGTCTTTT.